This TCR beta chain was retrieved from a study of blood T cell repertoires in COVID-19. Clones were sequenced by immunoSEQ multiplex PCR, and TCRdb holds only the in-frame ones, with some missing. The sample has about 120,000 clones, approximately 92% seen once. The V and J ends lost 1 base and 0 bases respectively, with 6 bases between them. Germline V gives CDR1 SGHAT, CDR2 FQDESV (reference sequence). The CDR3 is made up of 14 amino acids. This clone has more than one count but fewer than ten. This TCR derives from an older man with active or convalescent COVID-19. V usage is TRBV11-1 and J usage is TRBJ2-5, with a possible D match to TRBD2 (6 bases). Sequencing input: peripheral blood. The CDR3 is CASSLGTNQETQYF. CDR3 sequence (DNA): TGTGCCAGCAGCTTAGGGACTAACCAAGAGACCCAGTACTTC.